This TCR beta chain was captured in a study of blood T cell repertoires in COVID-19. At the level of the study: Researchers got acute and convalescent COVID-19 samples from the United States, Italy and Spain. Sources were T cells, B-cell-depleted T cells, or PBMCs; the material itself was cDNA or gDNA.

Source study methods: From reference gene primer amplification, estimates of nucleated cell counts were derived. Clones were read by immunoSEQ multiplex PCR, and TCRdb kept only the in-frame ones, dropping some. V and J calls and clone size are given by that table; D and trimming were obtained from the DNA. The profile shows 200,000 to 250,000 clones, 80% to 95% of them singletons. V was pared by 0 bases and J by 1 base, with 6 bases between. Germline lookup yields CDR1 MNHEY and CDR2 SVGEGT. CDR3 length equals 14 residues. The sequencing sample was made of peripheral blood. The chain combines TRBV6-2 or TRBV6-3 with TRBJ1-1; no definite D call. This TCR derives from a man between 60 and 70 years old with COVID-19, enrolled during active disease. The CDR3 nucleotides are TGTGCCAGCAGTTACTCGAATAGGAACACTGAAGCTTTCTTT. Residues: CASSYSNRNTEAFF.